Below are 9 T cell receptor beta chains sequenced from a single sample in a study of blood T cells in healthy people across ages. PCR was performed a second time for 7 to 11 cycles using a sample-barcoded 5' primer and a J-beta primer mix. From the 5' RACE reads, TCRdb called clonotypes with MiXCR, one entry per CDR3 protein. The sample carries over 600,000 distinct CDR3 sequences, around 21% recorded once. The material sequenced was blood. The receptors originated from a man in his 70s in good health.

V gene TRBV7-9 combines with J gene TRBJ1-1; weak D call: TRBD1 (5 bases). The germline V and J ends were trimmed by 4 bases and 6 bases, with 21 bases remaining between them. In germline, CDR1 is SEHNR, CDR2 FQNEAQ (reference sequence). The CDR3 totals 16 residues. The CDR3 DNA reads as TGTGCCAGCAGCTCTAGTTCCTATAGGGGCGGCGCTGAAGCTTTCTTT. Encoded protein: CASSSSSYRGGAEAFF.

V gene TRBV5-1 combines with J gene TRBJ2-5; 8 bases fit TRBD1. CDR1 and CDR2 (germline): SGHRS, YFSETQ. After removal of 2 bases from V and 3 bases from J, the junction contained 3 bases not matched to a gene. The CDR3 has 14 amino acids. DNA of the CDR3: TGCGCCAGCAGCTTCGGACAGGGAAAAGAGACCCAGTACTTC. This translates into CASSFGQGKETQYF.

This clonotype turned up a few times. The rearrangement links TRBV6-1 to TRBJ2-1; 11 nucleotides match TRBD2. The V segment lost 6 bases and the J segment 4 bases; nucleotides outside the gene matches: 11. CDR3 length equals 17 residues. The germline V gene encodes CDR1 MNHNS and CDR2 SASEGT. CDR3 in amino acids: CASRRTAGTSGYNEQFF. The CDR3 bases are TGTGCCAGCAGAAGGACAGCCGGGACTAGCGGATACAATGAGCAGTTCTTC.

This chain uses TRBV28 with TRBJ2-7; possibly TRBD1 or TRBD2 for D (7 bases each). Trimming pared 3 bases from V and 3 bases from J, leaving 12 bases between. The CDR3 contains 14 residues. The germline V gene has CDR1 MDHEN and CDR2 SYDVKM. CDR3 amino acids: CASSLGGGGYEQYF. The CDR3 bases are TGTGCCAGCAGTTTGGGAGGGGGCGGCTACGAGCAGTACTTC. The variable domain in full, completed from reference TRBV28 and TRBJ2-7, reads DVKVTQSSRYLVKRTGEKVFLECVQDMDHENMFWYRQDPGLGLRLIYFSYDVKMKEKGDIPEGYSVSREKKERFSLILESASTNQTSMYLCASSLGGGGYEQYFGPGTRLTVT.

CDR3 in amino acids: CASSPQGGSGGELFF. CDR3 coding DNA: TGTGCCAGCAGCCCGCAGGGGGGATCCGGAGGGGAGCTGTTTTTT. This chain links TRBV7-3 with TRBJ2-2, with D perhaps TRBD1 (7 bases). The V gene's germline CDR1 is SGHTA and CDR2 FQGTGA. The CDR3 has 15 amino acids. Trimming stripped 5 bases from V and 8 bases from J, with 18 bases between.

This sequence joins TRBV5-1 and TRBJ2-7; D gene uncertain. The germline CDR1 and CDR2 sequences are SGHRS and YFSETQ. This CDR3 is 14 amino acids long. V shed 0 bases and J shed 2 bases, with 9 bases lying between them. CDR3 residues: CASSLDSQAYEQYF. CDR3 nucleotides: TGCGCCAGCAGCTTGGATTCCCAGGCCTACGAGCAGTACTTC.

This clonotype appeared a few times. V and J are TRBV27 and TRBJ2-7, with 11 positions matching TRBD2. Germline loops: CDR1 MNHEY, CDR2 SMNVEV (reference sequence). This CDR3 has 17 amino acids. With V trimmed by 2 bases and J by 4 bases, 10 bases remained unmatched. The CDR3 loop reads CASSLPRTSGPYYEQYF. Written as DNA, the CDR3 is TGTGCCAGCAGTTTACCCCGGACTAGCGGGCCCTATTACGAGCAGTACTTC.

This clonotype was seen a handful of times. The chain links TRBV5-1 to TRBJ2-7; the D is unclear. Germline assignment: CDR1 SGHRS and CDR2 YFSETQ. There are 15 residues in the CDR3. The ends were cut back, 0 bases at V and 5 bases at J, with 15 bases in the middle. The CDR3 reads CASSLDGDPTDEQYF. The CDR3 DNA reads TGCGCCAGCAGCTTGGACGGCGACCCCACCGACGAGCAGTACTTC.

Note on this clonotype: Germline is not matched at one junction end, which may reflect a read error. This chain's CDR3 is CACSVALGLAAYEQYF. In nucleotides, the CDR3 is TGTGCCTGCAGTGTAGCGCTCGGTCTAGCGGCCTACGAGCAGTACTTC. The V gene is TRBV6-1, the J gene TRBJ2-7, with 7 bases lining up with TRBD2. CDR3 length: 16 amino acids. The germline V gene encodes CDR1 MNHNS and CDR2 SASEGT.